A single sample gave rise to the 25 T cell receptor beta chains below, sequenced in a study of PD-L1 blockade in urothelial cancer. The time point: pretreatment peripheral blood. The table came from immunoSEQ multiplex PCR; TCRdb's copy has only in-frame clones and leaves some out. The data contain 40,000 to 60,000 clones, more than 65% of them singletons. The sample consisted of PBMCs, taken around atezolizumab (anti-PD-L1) treatment. The receptors shown here come from a man in his 70s with urothelial cancer.

Many counts were recorded for this clone. V is TRBV28 and J is TRBJ1-1; 8 bases align to TRBD1. The J segment lost 4 bases and the V segment lost 7 bases, leaving 8 bases of the junction unmatched. The CDR3 is made up of 14 amino acids. Germline lookup yields CDR1 MDHEN and CDR2 SYDVKM. The CDR3 region has the DNA TGTGCCAGCACCTCACTTACAGGGGGCACTGAAGCTTTCTTT. Translation: CASTSLTGGTEAFF. Full variable domain (remainder filled in from reference TRBV28 and TRBJ1-1): DVKVTQSSRYLVKRTGEKVFLECVQDMDHENMFWYRQDPGLGLRLIYFSYDVKMKEKGDIPEGYSVSREKKERFSLILESASTNQTSMYLCASTSLTGGTEAFFGQGTRLTVV.

This clone has a handful of counts. The chain is built from TRBV7-2 and TRBJ2-7; D remains unclear. Trimming shortened V by 3 bases and J by 4 bases, and 7 bases separated the two germline ends. The CDR3 is made up of 12 amino acids. CDR1 and CDR2 (germline): SGHTA, FQGNSA. CDR3 amino acids: CASSFTRYEQYF. The CDR3 DNA reads as TGTGCCAGCAGCTTTACCCGGTACGAGCAGTACTTC.

The chain links TRBV10-3 to TRBJ2-3, with 8 bases matching TRBD1. The CDR3 sequence is 14 residues long. CDR1 ENHRY and CDR2 SYGVKD come from the germline V gene. The ends lost 11 bases at V and 4 bases at J; junction bases unmatched: 11. CDR3: CASGGDRGADTQYF. DNA of the CDR3: TGTGCCTCGGGCGGAGACAGGGGAGCAGATACGCAGTATTTT.

This clone appeared many times. The chain has TRBV28 and TRBJ1-2; D might be TRBD1 (6 bases). The germline V gene has CDR1 MDHEN and CDR2 SYDVKM. The CDR3 extends over 14 amino acids. The germline V and J ends were trimmed by 4 bases and 1 base, with 10 bases remaining between them. In nucleotides, the CDR3 is TGTGCCAGCAGTTCCTGGACAGTTAACTATGGCTACACCTTC. Translating gives CASSSWTVNYGYTF.

The V gene is TRBV5-1, the J gene TRBJ2-7, with D possibly TRBD2 on 5 matching bases. V was clipped by 3 bases and J by 2 bases, with 6 bases between them. Germline assignment: CDR1 SGHRS and CDR2 YFSETQ. The CDR3 has 12 amino acids. CDR3 sequence: CASSWEPYEQYF. CDR3 coding DNA: TGCGCCAGCAGCTGGGAGCCCTACGAGCAGTACTTC.

This chain connects TRBV10-2 to TRBJ2-2, with 13 bases matching TRBD2. Trimming took 2 bases from V and 0 from J; bases not matched to a gene: 3. The CDR3 has 18 amino acids. Germline assignment: CDR1 WSHSY and CDR2 SAAADI. The CDR3 coding sequence is TGCGCCAGCAGTGAGCGGGGACTAGCGGGGTCGAACACCGGGGAGCTGTTTTTT. It codes for CASSERGLAGSNTGELFF.

This chain uses TRBV5-1 with TRBJ1-4, with 8 bases identical to TRBD1. CDR3 length equals 14 residues. The germline V gene has CDR1 SGHRS and CDR2 YFSETQ. V lost 4 bases, J lost 7 bases, and 6 bases stayed unmatched. DNA for the CDR3: TGCGCCAGCAGCCCGGACAGGGATAGTGAAAAACTGTTTTTT. It encodes CASSPDRDSEKLFF.

The V and J genes are TRBV30 and TRBJ2-2; 8 bases are a match to TRBD1. Germline CDR1 is GTSNPN and CDR2 is SVGIG (reference sequence). This CDR3 has 15 residues. With 4 bases clipped from V and 4 bases from J, the junction kept 8 bases outside the gene matches. The DNA for the CDR3 is TGTGCCTGGAAAGGCAGGGGGCGAGGCACCGGGGAGCTGTTTTTT. It translates to CAWKGRGRGTGELFF.

This clone has only one observation. The chain's CDR3 is CASSPDRGAYGYTF. In DNA form, the CDR3 reads TGTGCCAGCAGCCCGGACAGGGGCGCCTATGGCTACACCTTC. This rearrangement joins TRBV7-8 to TRBJ1-2; 9 bases line up with TRBD1. The CDR3 is 14 residues long. CDR1 and CDR2 from the germline V gene are SGHVS and FQNEAQ. V was pared by 5 bases and J by 4 bases, with 5 bases of the junction left unmatched.

The chain employs TRBV7-9 and TRBJ2-1; D might be TRBD2 (6 bases). This CDR3 has 12 amino acids. From germline, CDR1 is SEHNR and CDR2 FQNEAQ (reference sequence). V was clipped by 0 bases and J by 9 bases, with 6 bases between them. Here the CDR3 reads CASSLAGGEQFF. The DNA of the CDR3 is TGTGCCAGCAGCTTAGCGGGAGGTGAGCAGTTCTTC.

The V and J genes are TRBV6-4 and TRBJ1-3; D is ambiguous. V was clipped by 3 bases and J by 7 bases, with 10 bases between them. The CDR3 spans 13 residues. Germline CDR1 is MRHNA and CDR2 is SNTAGT. CDR3 residues: CASSETIGNTIYF. CDR3 in DNA: TGTGCCAGCAGTGAAACAATCGGGAACACCATATATTTT.

CDR3 amino acids: CASSPIVESGYTF. The CDR3 DNA follows: TGTGCCAGCAGCCCGATTGTCGAGAGTGGCTACACCTTC. The chain joins TRBV6-1 to TRBJ1-2; D unclear. The CDR3 loop spans 13 amino acids. CDR1 and CDR2 from the germline V gene are MNHNS and SASEGT. Trimming stripped 6 bases from V and 7 bases from J, with 15 bases between.

V gene TRBV4-1 combines with J gene TRBJ2-7; 10 nucleotides align to TRBD2. Germline CDR1 is MGHRA and CDR2 is YSYEKL. V gave up 4 bases and J gave up 2 bases; unmatched junction bases: 5. The CDR3 length is 15 residues. CDR3 residues: CASSPGLAPTYEQYF. The CDR3 DNA is TGCGCCAGCAGCCCGGGACTAGCGCCCACCTACGAGCAGTACTTC.

The V call is TRBV7-2, the J call TRBJ2-7; a possible D gene is TRBD1 (6 bases). The CDR3 spans 15 residues. The V gene's germline CDR1 is SGHTA and CDR2 FQGNSA. Trimming cost V 5 bases and J 2 bases, with 16 bases left between them. The CDR3 coding sequence is TGTGCCAGCAGCCTCCCAGGGGTCCTTGCCTACGAGCAGTACTTC. Residues: CASSLPGVLAYEQYF. Variable domain in full (rest from reference TRBV7-2 and TRBJ2-7): GAGVSQSPSNKVTEKGKDVELRCDPISGHTALYWYRQSLGQGLEFLIYFQGNSAPDKSGLPSDRFSAERTGGSVSTLTIQRTQQEDSAVYLCASSLPGVLAYEQYFGPGTRLTVT.

The chain is built from TRBV2 and TRBJ2-2; D is unresolved. The CDR3 length is 14 residues. CDR1 and CDR2 from the germline V gene are SNHLY and FYNNEI. The ends were cut back, 2 bases at V and 8 bases at J, with 12 bases in the middle. The DNA for the CDR3 is TGTGCCAGCAGTGAAAATGCCCAAACTGGGGAGCTGTTTTTT. Translating gives CASSENAQTGELFF.

This clone was seen a few times. V usage is TRBV28 and J usage is TRBJ2-5; 8 positions agree with TRBD2. The CDR3 sequence is 13 residues long. Looked up from germline, CDR1 is MDHEN and CDR2 is SYDVKM. J lost 4 bases, V lost 7 bases, and 5 bases had no gene match. In DNA form, the CDR3 reads TGTGCCAGCACCTTAGCGGGGTTAGAGACCCAGTACTTC. Translating it yields CASTLAGLETQYF. Based on the CDR3 plus reference TRBV28 and TRBJ2-5, the full variable domain is DVKVTQSSRYLVKRTGEKVFLECVQDMDHENMFWYRQDPGLGLRLIYFSYDVKMKEKGDIPEGYSVSREKKERFSLILESASTNQTSMYLCASTLAGLETQYFGPGTRLLVL.

The rearrangement links TRBV5-5 to TRBJ1-4; D is uncertain. Trimming removed 1 base at V and 7 bases at J, with 11 bases between. Germline V gene data show CDR1 as SGHKS and CDR2 as YYEKEE (reference sequence). The CDR3 covers 14 residues. DNA for the CDR3: TGTGCCAGCAGCTTGCTCGGAGCGGGTGAAAAACTGTTTTTT. It is translated as CASSLLGAGEKLFF.

Only one count was recorded for this clone. V is TRBV2 and J is TRBJ2-1, with 7 bases lining up with TRBD1. J gave up 3 bases and V 4 bases, and 0 bases lay outside the gene matches. Germline CDR1 is SNHLY and CDR2 is FYNNEI. The CDR3 covers 13 residues. The CDR3 DNA reads TGTGCCAGCAGTGGGGACAGCTACAATGAGCAGTTCTTC. This translates into CASSGDSYNEQFF.

CDR3 in DNA: TGTGCCAGCAGTTACCAGCGTACTAGCACAGATACGCAGTATTTT. This gives the protein CASSYQRTSTDTQYF. The chain joins TRBV6-5 to TRBJ2-3; the D is unclear. Germline V gene sequence: CDR1 MNHEY, CDR2 SVGAGI. This CDR3 has 15 residues. Trimming removed 2 bases from V and 0 bases from J, with 9 bases in between.

This clone was seen more than once but under ten times. V gene TRBV4-1 combines with J gene TRBJ1-4; D is ambiguous. Trimming stripped 0 bases from V and 6 bases from J, with 8 bases between. The CDR3 is 14 residues long. In germline, CDR1 is MGHRA, CDR2 YSYEKL. CDR3 nucleotide sequence: TGCGCCAGCAGCCAAGAAATGCAGGATGAAAAACTGTTTTTT. This gives the protein CASSQEMQDEKLFF.

This clone appeared a single time. The J gene is TRBJ2-3, the V gene TRBV5-1, with D unresolved. V lost 5 bases to trimming and J lost 2 bases, with 12 bases between them. The CDR3 totals 14 residues. Per germline, CDR1 SGHRS and CDR2 YFSETQ. The DNA for the CDR3 is TGCGCCAGCAGTAAATTGCAGGACACAGATACGCAGTATTTT. It encodes CASSKLQDTDTQYF.

The chain joins TRBV7-3 to TRBJ2-3; D possibly corresponds to TRBD2 (6 bases). The germline V gene encodes CDR1 SGHTA and CDR2 FQGTGA. This CDR3 is 15 amino acids long. V was cut by 6 bases and J by 2 bases, with 15 bases left in between. In DNA form, the CDR3 reads TGTGCCAGCAGGACTGGGGGACTGGACACAGATACGCAGTATTTT. This encodes CASRTGGLDTDTQYF.

The gene calls are TRBV28 and TRBJ2-5; 7 nucleotides match TRBD1. Germline V lookup: CDR1 MDHEN, CDR2 SYDVKM. The CDR3 spans 14 residues. Trimming removed 6 bases from V and 4 bases from J; junction bases left unmatched: 8. The CDR3 protein is CASRSRDRRETQYF. CDR3 coding DNA: TGTGCCAGCAGGAGCCGGGACAGACGAGAGACCCAGTACTTC. The variable domain in full, with the rest retrieved from reference TRBV28 and TRBJ2-5, is DVKVTQSSRYLVKRTGEKVFLECVQDMDHENMFWYRQDPGLGLRLIYFSYDVKMKEKGDIPEGYSVSREKKERFSLILESASTNQTSMYLCASRSRDRRETQYFGPGTRLLVL.

The chain carries TRBV29-1 and TRBJ2-7; D may be TRBD1 (6 bases). The length of the CDR3 is 11 residues. CDR1 and CDR2 (germline): SQVTM, ANQGSEA. The germline V and J ends were trimmed by 0 bases and 6 bases, with 6 bases remaining between them. The CDR3 is CSVEEGAEQYF. The CDR3 DNA sequence: TGCAGCGTTGAAGAGGGGGCCGAGCAGTACTTC.

The chain uses TRBV2 and TRBJ1-1; tentative D call: TRBD1 (5 bases). V dropped 3 bases and J dropped 5 bases, with 10 bases sitting between them. The CDR3 has 13 residues. Germline CDR1 reads SNHLY; CDR2 reads FYNNEI. Here the CDR3 DNA reads TGTGCCAGCAGTGACACGGGGGAAACTGAAGCTTTCTTT. Amino acids: CASSDTGETEAFF.